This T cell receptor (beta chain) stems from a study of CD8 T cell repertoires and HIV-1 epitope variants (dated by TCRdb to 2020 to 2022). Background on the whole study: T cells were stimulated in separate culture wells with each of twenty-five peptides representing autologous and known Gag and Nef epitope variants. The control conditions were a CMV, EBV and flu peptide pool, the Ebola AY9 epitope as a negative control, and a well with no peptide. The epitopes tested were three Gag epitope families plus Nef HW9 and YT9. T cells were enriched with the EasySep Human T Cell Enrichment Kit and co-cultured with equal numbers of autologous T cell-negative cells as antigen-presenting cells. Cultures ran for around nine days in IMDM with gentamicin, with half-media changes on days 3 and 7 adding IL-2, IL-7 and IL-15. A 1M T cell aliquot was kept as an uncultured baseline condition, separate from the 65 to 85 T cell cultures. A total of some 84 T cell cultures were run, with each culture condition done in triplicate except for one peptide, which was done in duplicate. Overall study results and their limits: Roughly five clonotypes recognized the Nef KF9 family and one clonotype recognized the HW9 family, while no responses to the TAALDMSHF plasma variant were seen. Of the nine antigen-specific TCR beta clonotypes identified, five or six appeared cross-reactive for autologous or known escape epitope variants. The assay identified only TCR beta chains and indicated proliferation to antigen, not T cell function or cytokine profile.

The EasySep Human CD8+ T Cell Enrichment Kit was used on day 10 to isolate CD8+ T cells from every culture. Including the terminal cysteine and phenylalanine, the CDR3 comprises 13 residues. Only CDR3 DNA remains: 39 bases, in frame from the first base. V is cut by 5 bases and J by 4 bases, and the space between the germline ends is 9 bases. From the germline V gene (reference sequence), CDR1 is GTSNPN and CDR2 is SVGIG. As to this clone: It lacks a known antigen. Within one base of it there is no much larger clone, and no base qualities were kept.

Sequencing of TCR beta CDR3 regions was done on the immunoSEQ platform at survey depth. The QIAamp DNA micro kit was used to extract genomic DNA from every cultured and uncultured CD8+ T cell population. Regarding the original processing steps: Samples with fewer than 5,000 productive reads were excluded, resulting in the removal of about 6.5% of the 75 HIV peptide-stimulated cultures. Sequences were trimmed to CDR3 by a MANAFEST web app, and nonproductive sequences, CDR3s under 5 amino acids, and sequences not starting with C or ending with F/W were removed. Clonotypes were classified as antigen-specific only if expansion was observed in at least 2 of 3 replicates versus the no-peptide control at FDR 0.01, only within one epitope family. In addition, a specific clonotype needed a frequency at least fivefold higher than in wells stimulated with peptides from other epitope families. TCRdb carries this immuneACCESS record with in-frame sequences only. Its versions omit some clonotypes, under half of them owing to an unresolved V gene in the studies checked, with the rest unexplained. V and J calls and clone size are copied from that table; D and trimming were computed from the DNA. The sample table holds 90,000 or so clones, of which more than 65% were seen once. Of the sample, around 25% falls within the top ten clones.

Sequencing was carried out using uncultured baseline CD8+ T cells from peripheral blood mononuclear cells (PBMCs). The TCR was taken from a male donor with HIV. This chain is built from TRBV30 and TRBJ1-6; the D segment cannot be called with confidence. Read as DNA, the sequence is TGTGCCTGGCAGGCTACATATAATTCACCCCTCCACTTT. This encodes CAWQATYNSPLHF.